This TCR beta chain derives from a study of regulatory T cells in long-lasting Graves disease. Trimming took 1 base from V and 9 from J, leaving 10 bases between them. The CDR3 has 13 amino acids. The germline CDR1 and CDR2 sequences are DFQATT and SNEGSKA (reference sequence). This clonotype was picked up a small number of times. The antigen is not known. Researchers made TCR beta libraries by using iRepertoire HTBI primers and running Arm-PCR on CDR3 regions. TCRdb ran MiXCR on the multiplex PCR reads and lists one entry per CDR3 protein. This sample has fewer than 550,000 distinct CDR3 sequences, with 15% to 20% found just once. Overall study results and limits: No thyroid tissue was studied; the work used peripheral blood only.

The time point was: newly diagnosed GD, antithyroid drugs for less than 3 months. There was RNA extracted from PBMCs, and the TCR library was made from it. The same data also went into a second study, on T cells in Graves' hyperthyroidism and ophthalmopathy. According to that study: First-round RT-PCR with HTBI primers amplified the TCR CDR3 region. Most thyroid clonotypes that were expanded above 0.001 also turned up in blood.

The clonotype comes from a woman aged 35-60 years with Graves disease. The chain employs TRBV20-1 and TRBJ1-6; D call uncertain. The source material was peripheral blood mononuclear cells (PBMCs), sampled at new diagnosis, from a patient treated with antithyroid drugs. In nucleotides, the CDR3 is TGCAGTGCTAGAGCCTTGGGCCCTTCACCCCTCCACTTT. Encoded protein: CSARALGPSPLHF.